The next 4 T cell receptor beta chains were all read from a single sample in a study of brain T cells in children with intractable seizures (dated by TCRdb to about 2021). Sample time point, as interpreted from the label and publication: resected brain tissue, or blood drawn just prior to surgery. Libraries came from the immunoSEQ multiplex PCR assay. What TCRdb holds here is the immuneACCESS table cut down to in-frame rearrangements. Part of the clones is not present; checked against another copy, under half of the missing clones reflect an unresolved V gene, and the others are unexplained. The sample records 78,000 or so clones, around 91% of which are singletons. Of the sample, 24% falls within the top ten clones. Sequencing used peripheral blood, obtained at surgery. These TCRs come from a girl aged 2 to 10 with Rasmussen encephalitis and intractable seizures.

J is TRBJ2-7 and V is TRBV6-6, with D possibly TRBD2 on 6 matching bases. Trimming stripped 6 bases from V and 0 bases from J, with 15 bases between. The CDR3 spans 15 residues. The V gene's germline CDR1 is MNHNY and CDR2 SVGAGI (reference sequence). In nucleotides, the CDR3 is TGTGCCAGCAGGGAAACCGGGACTTCCTCCTACGAGCAGTACTTC. It codes for CASRETGTSSYEQYF.

The genes are TRBV27 and TRBJ1-1; no definite D call. The ends were cut back, 3 bases at V and 1 base at J, with 6 bases in the middle. The CDR3 spans 13 residues. From germline, CDR1 is MNHEY and CDR2 SMNVEV (reference sequence). CDR3 in amino acids: CASSFQPNTEAFF. In DNA form, the CDR3 reads TGTGCCAGCAGTTTCCAGCCGAACACTGAAGCTTTCTTT.

V usage is TRBV18 and J usage is TRBJ1-1; perhaps TRBD1 as D (5 bases). The CDR3 has 14 residues. V was trimmed by 8 bases and J by 3 bases, leaving 16 bases between them. The V gene's germline CDR1 is KGHSH and CDR2 LQKENI. The CDR3 region has the DNA TGTGCCAGCCGATACTCTCAGGGAGACACTGAAGCTTTCTTT. Translating gives CASRYSQGDTEAFF.

The chain couples TRBV2 to TRBJ2-3; 8 positions match TRBD2. The CDR3 contains 15 residues. V was clipped by 3 bases and J by 1 base; unmatched bases: 3. CDR1 is SNHLY and CDR2 is FYNNEI in the germline V gene. The DNA of the CDR3 is TGTGCCAGCAGTGAGTGGCGGGGGGGCACAGATACGCAGTATTTT. Translation: CASSEWRGGTDTQYF.